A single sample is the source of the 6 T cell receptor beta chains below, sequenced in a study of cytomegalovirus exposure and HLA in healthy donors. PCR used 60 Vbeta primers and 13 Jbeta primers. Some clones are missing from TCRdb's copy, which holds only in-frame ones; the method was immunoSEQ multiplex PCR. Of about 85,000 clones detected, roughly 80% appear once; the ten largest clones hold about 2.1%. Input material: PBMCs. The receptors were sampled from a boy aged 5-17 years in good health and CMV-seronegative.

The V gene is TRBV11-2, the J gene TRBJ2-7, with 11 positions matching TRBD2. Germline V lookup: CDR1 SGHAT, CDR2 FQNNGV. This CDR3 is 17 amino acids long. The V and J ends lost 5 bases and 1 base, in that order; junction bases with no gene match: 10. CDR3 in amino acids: CASSPDPGLAVSYEQYF. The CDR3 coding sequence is TGTGCCAGCAGCCCTGATCCGGGACTAGCGGTTTCCTACGAGCAGTACTTC.

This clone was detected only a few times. CDR3 residues: CAIGTSGRRETQYF. CDR3 sequence (DNA): TGTGCCATCGGGACTAGCGGGAGAAGGGAGACCCAGTACTTC. The V and J genes are TRBV28 and TRBJ2-5; the match to TRBD2 covers 14 bases. V dropped 10 bases and J dropped 5; count of bases not matched to a gene: 6. There are 14 residues in the CDR3. The germline gives CDR1 MDHEN, CDR2 SYDVKM.

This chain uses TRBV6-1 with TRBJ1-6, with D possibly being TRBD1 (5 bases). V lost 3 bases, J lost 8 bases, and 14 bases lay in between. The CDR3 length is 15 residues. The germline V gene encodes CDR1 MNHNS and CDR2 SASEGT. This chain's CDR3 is CASSDGRGGDSPLHF. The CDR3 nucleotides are TGTGCCAGCAGTGACGGTCGGGGGGGAGATTCACCCCTCCACTTT.

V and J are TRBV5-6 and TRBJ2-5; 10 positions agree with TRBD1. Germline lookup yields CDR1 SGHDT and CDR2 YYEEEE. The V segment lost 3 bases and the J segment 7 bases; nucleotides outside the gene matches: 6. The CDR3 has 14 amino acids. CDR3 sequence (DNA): TGTGCCAGCAGCTCCGACAGGGGGCTCGGGACCCAGTACTTC. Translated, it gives CASSSDRGLGTQYF.

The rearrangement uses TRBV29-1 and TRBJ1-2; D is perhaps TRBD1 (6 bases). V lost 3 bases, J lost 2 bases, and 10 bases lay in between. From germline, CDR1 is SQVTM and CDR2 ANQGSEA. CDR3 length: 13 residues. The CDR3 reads CSVDLQGNYGYTF. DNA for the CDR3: TGCAGCGTTGACTTGCAGGGGAACTATGGCTACACCTTC.

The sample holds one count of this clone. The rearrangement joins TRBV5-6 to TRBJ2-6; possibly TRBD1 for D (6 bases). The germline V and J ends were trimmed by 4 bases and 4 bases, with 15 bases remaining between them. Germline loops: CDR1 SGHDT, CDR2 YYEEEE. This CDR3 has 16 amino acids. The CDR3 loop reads CASSLTGPEGANVLTF. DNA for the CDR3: TGTGCCAGCAGCCTGACAGGACCAGAGGGGGCCAACGTCCTGACTTTC.